This TCR beta chain was captured in a study of a mutant IDH1 vaccine in newly diagnosed glioma. TCRdb's copy holds only in-frame clones and misses some; the assay was immunoSEQ multiplex PCR. Here the sample spans around 66,000 clones, roughly 80% being singletons. This clone appeared a few times. What it recognizes is unknown. The germline V gene encodes CDR1 SEHNR and CDR2 FQNEAQ (reference sequence). Deletions cut 4 bases from V and 2 bases from J, with 12 bases between. The CDR3 consists of 14 residues. Specified time point: week 11, during vaccination. In every dose of vaccine, 300 ug of mutant IDH1 20-mer peptide was given alongside topical imiquimod.

The sequence derives from a man aged 45-65 years with glioma. The source material was PBMCs, sampled from a glioma patient whose treatment included an IDH1 peptide vaccine. The chain combines TRBV7-9 with TRBJ2-7, with unresolved D. CDR3 loop: CASSSVGSTYEQYF. CDR3 coding DNA: TGTGCCAGCAGCTCCGTGGGCAGTACCTACGAGCAGTACTTC.